The 24 T cell receptor beta chains below all came from one sample that was sequenced in a study of cytotoxic CD8 clonotypes in ibrutinib-treated CLL. The repertoire was sequenced with immunoSEQ multiplex PCR; TCRdb's copy has only in-frame clones and lacks some. The sample has roughly 160,000 clones; about 84% are singletons. The sample in question was PBMCs, obtained after 24 months of ibrutinib treatment. These receptors all stem from a human donor with chronic lymphocytic leukemia.

The chain carries TRBV7-8 and TRBJ2-7; 11 bases match TRBD1. Germline values: CDR1 SGHVS, CDR2 FQNEAQ. With V trimmed by 4 bases and J by 2 bases, 16 bases remained unmatched. This CDR3 comprises 19 residues. This CDR3 reads CASSSPVGLSDRGPYEQYF. The CDR3 DNA is TGTGCCAGCAGCTCCCCAGTGGGATTGTCGGACAGGGGGCCCTACGAGCAGTACTTC.

The chain couples TRBV18 to TRBJ2-1; perhaps TRBD2 as D (6 bases). The CDR3 consists of 17 residues. CDR1 KGHSH and CDR2 LQKENI come from the germline V gene. Trimming removed 6 bases at V and 0 bases at J, with 18 bases between. This CDR3 reads CASSPTRSGSSYNEQFF. The CDR3 DNA reads as TGTGCCAGCTCCCCGACCCGTAGCGGAAGCTCCTACAATGAGCAGTTCTTC. Supplemented by reference TRBV18 and TRBJ2-1, the full variable domain reads NAGVMQNPRHLVRRRGQEARLRCSPMKGHSHVYWYRQLPEEGLKFMVYLQKENIIDESGMPKERFSAEFPKEGPSILRIQQVVRGDSAAYFCASSPTRSGSSYNEQFFGPGTRLTVL.

This CDR3 is CASRQDRSNNEQFF. The CDR3 bases are TGTGCCAGCAGGCAGGACAGGAGTAACAATGAGCAGTTCTTC. V usage is TRBV21-1 and J usage is TRBJ2-1; TRBD1 is taken as the D call from the table, unchecked against the DNA. TRBV21-1 is flagged as a pseudogene. This CDR3 has 14 residues.

This clone came up once. The V and J genes are TRBV7-9 and TRBJ1-5; unclear D gene. V was cut by 1 base and J by 0 bases, with 13 bases left in between. This CDR3 contains 17 residues. CDR1 is SEHNR, CDR2 FQNEAQ, per germline (reference sequence). CDR3 in amino acids: CASSLVRAEYSNQPQHF. The CDR3, as DNA: TGTGCCAGCAGCTTAGTGAGGGCAGAATATAGCAATCAGCCCCAGCATTTT.

The chain has TRBV7-8 and TRBJ2-3; 8 nucleotides agree with TRBD2. V trimming: 5 bases; J trimming: 2 bases; junction bases outside the gene matches: 9. The CDR3 runs to 16 residues. In germline, CDR1 is SGHVS, CDR2 FQNEAQ. The DNA of the CDR3 is TGTGCCAGCAGCCACCCCCTAGCGGGTATCACAGATACGCAGTATTTT. Amino acids: CASSHPLAGITDTQYF.

V is TRBV18 and J is TRBJ1-1, with unresolved D. The CDR3 runs 14 residues. Trimming stripped 4 bases from V and 1 base from J, with 10 bases between. Looked up from germline, CDR1 is KGHSH and CDR2 is LQKENI. The chain's CDR3 is CASSQEGRNTEAFF. DNA for the CDR3: TGTGCCAGCTCACAGGAAGGAAGGAACACTGAAGCTTTCTTT.

The chain carries TRBV27 and TRBJ1-4, with 10 bases matching TRBD1. CDR1 is MNHEY and CDR2 is SMNVEV in the germline V gene (reference sequence). The CDR3 has 16 residues. The V segment lost 2 bases and the J segment 8 bases; nucleotides outside the gene matches: 8. The CDR3 protein is CASSLEDRGAEEKLFF. CDR3 DNA: TGTGCCAGCAGTTTAGAGGACAGGGGGGCGGAGGAAAAACTGTTTTTT. The full variable domain, with the rest looked up from reference TRBV27 and TRBJ1-4, is EAQVTQNPRYLITVTGKKLTVTCSQNMNHEYMSWYRQDPGLGLRQIYYSMNVEVTDKGDVPEGYKVSRKEKRNFPLILESPSPNQTSLYFCASSLEDRGAEEKLFFGSGTQLSVL.

The rearrangement joins TRBV9 to TRBJ2-3, with D possibly TRBD1 on 6 matching bases. CDR1 is SGDLS, CDR2 YYNGEE, per germline. V lost 4 bases and J 0 bases, leaving 12 bases between the germline ends. There are 15 residues in the CDR3. CDR3 in DNA: TGTGCCAGCAGCACAGAGGGGGTTAGCACAGATACGCAGTATTTT. Translated: CASSTEGVSTDTQYF.

The rearrangement uses TRBV5-1 and TRBJ2-5; D is unclear. Germline values: CDR1 SGHRS, CDR2 YFSETQ. Deletions cut 5 bases from V and 0 bases from J, with 8 bases between. This CDR3 is built from 13 residues. CDR3 sequence reads: CASSVEDQETQYF. CDR3 coding DNA: TGCGCCAGCAGTGTGGAAGACCAAGAGACCCAGTACTTC.

The chain combines TRBV10-3 with TRBJ1-1; D is unclear. Trimming took 7 bases from V and 2 from J, leaving 17 bases between them. Germline CDR1 reads ENHRY; CDR2 reads SYGVKD. This CDR3 contains 15 residues. The CDR3 reads CAIKSDPGPNTEAFF. In DNA, the CDR3 is TGTGCCATCAAGTCGGACCCCGGGCCCAACACTGAAGCTTTCTTT.

As to this clone: An end of the junction does not agree with germline; a read error may underlie this. The chain has TRBV19 and TRBJ2-7, with 9 bases matching TRBD2. The CDR3 consists of 11 residues. Germline V gene sequence: CDR1 LNHDA, CDR2 SQIVND (reference sequence). The DNA for the CDR3 is TGTGCCAGTAGGGAGACTAGCGGTCTGAACTTC. Translating gives CASRETSGLNF.

The chain employs TRBV27 and TRBJ2-1; TRBD2 aligns across 12 bases. The CDR3 length is 17 residues. J lost 5 bases, V lost 5 bases, and 10 bases had no gene match. Germline V CDR1 and CDR2: MNHEY, SMNVEV (reference sequence). CDR3 amino acids: CASSPFLTSGRNNEQFF. CDR3 coding DNA: TGTGCCAGCAGTCCGTTCTTGACTAGCGGGAGAAACAATGAGCAGTTCTTC.

This rearrangement joins TRBV7-9 to TRBJ2-1, with 12 bases matching TRBD2. CDR1 is SEHNR, CDR2 FQNEAQ, per germline (reference sequence). With 4 bases clipped from V and 9 bases from J, the junction kept 7 bases outside the gene matches. The length of the CDR3 is 15 residues. CDR3 nucleotides: TGTGCCAGCAGCTCCATGACTAGCGGGAGCACTGAGCAGTTCTTC. It codes for CASSSMTSGSTEQFF.

The V call is TRBV19, the J call TRBJ1-3; D is ambiguous. The CDR3 covers 13 residues. Germline CDR1 LNHDA, CDR2 SQIVND (reference sequence). Trimming pared 6 bases from V and 3 bases from J, leaving 9 bases between. CDR3 nucleotides: TGTGCCAGTAGGGCCGTGGGTGGAAACACCATATATTTT. Amino acid sequence: CASRAVGGNTIYF.

The DNA for the CDR3 is TGTGCCAGCAGGACCTTTGACAGGGCTGGAAACACCATATATTTT. It is translated as CASRTFDRAGNTIYF. The V gene is TRBV6-5, the J gene TRBJ1-3; TRBD1 agrees at 7 bases. Per the germline V gene, CDR1 is MNHEY and CDR2 is SVGAGI. V gave up 6 bases and J gave up 2 bases; unmatched junction bases: 7. The CDR3 is 15 residues long.

The V gene is TRBV5-5, the J gene TRBJ2-1, with 8 bases identical to TRBD2. V shed 2 bases, J shed 2 bases, and the junction held 3 bases outside the gene matches. Germline V lookup: CDR1 SGHKS, CDR2 YYEKEE (reference sequence). There are 15 residues in the CDR3. Here the CDR3 reads CASSFTSGTYNEQFF. The DNA for the CDR3 is TGTGCCAGCAGCTTCACTAGCGGAACCTACAATGAGCAGTTCTTC.

V usage is TRBV7-6 and J usage is TRBJ2-3; D is undetermined. The ends were cut back, 5 bases at V and 6 bases at J, with 18 bases in the middle. Germline values: CDR1 SGHVS, CDR2 FNYEAQ. The CDR3 sequence is 15 residues long. For the CDR3, the DNA is TGTGCCAGCAGCCCCCGCCCGGCACCCGAGGATACGCAGTATTTT. It yields the protein CASSPRPAPEDTQYF.

This clone was seen more than once but under ten times. V gene TRBV5-1 combines with J gene TRBJ1-2; 9 nucleotides match TRBD1. The CDR3 contains 13 residues. The V and J ends lost 4 bases and 4 bases, in that order; junction bases with no gene match: 2. Germline V lookup: CDR1 SGHRS, CDR2 YFSETQ. CDR3 DNA: TGCGCCAGCAGCGCGGACAGGGGCTATGGCTACACCTTC. Its translation is CASSADRGYGYTF.

V is TRBV6-6 and J is TRBJ1-4; D ambiguous. The CDR3 length is 15 residues. V was cut by 1 base and J by 4 bases, with 10 bases left in between. Germline V gene lookup returns CDR1 MNHNY and CDR2 SVGAGI (reference sequence). CDR3 in DNA: TGTGCCAGCAGTTACTTTGAGGGTGGTAATGAAAAACTGTTTTTT. It yields the protein CASSYFEGGNEKLFF.

CDR3 protein: CASSNEQAWNTEAFF. CDR3 bases: TGTGCCAGTAGTAATGAGCAGGCATGGAACACTGAAGCTTTCTTT. This rearrangement joins TRBV19 to TRBJ1-1; D gene unclear. This CDR3 spans 15 amino acids. Germline V gives CDR1 LNHDA, CDR2 SQIVND (reference sequence). Trimming pared 4 bases from V and 1 base from J, leaving 13 bases between.

The chain recombines TRBV27 with TRBJ2-1, with TRBD2 identical over 7 bases. The CDR3 spans 15 residues. Germline trimming cut 4 bases from V and 2 bases from J; bases unmatched to any gene: 5. Germline V lookup: CDR1 MNHEY, CDR2 SMNVEV (reference sequence). The CDR3 DNA reads TGTGCCAGCAGTTCTCTCGCGGGGGCCTACAATGAGCAGTTCTTC. This sequence encodes CASSSLAGAYNEQFF.

The rearrangement uses TRBV19 and TRBJ2-3; 7 bases are a match to TRBD1. The J segment lost 3 bases and the V segment lost 5 bases, leaving 5 bases of the junction unmatched. CDR1 and CDR2 (germline): LNHDA, SQIVND (reference sequence). This CDR3 comprises 14 residues. The CDR3 protein is CASSRDSWTDTQYF. The CDR3 DNA follows: TGTGCCAGTAGTCGGGACAGTTGGACAGATACGCAGTATTTT.

The rearrangement uses TRBV21-1 and TRBJ2-7; TRBD2 is the table's D call, not checked against the DNA. TRBV21-1 is listed as a pseudogene. CDR3 size: 18 residues. The CDR3 region has the DNA TGTGCCAGCAGCAAAAAGATAGCGGGGGGGACGAAGGAATACGAGCAGTACTTC. Translating it yields CASSKKIAGGTKEYEQYF.

The chain employs TRBV2 and TRBJ2-2; 9 bases line up with TRBD2. The V segment lost 5 bases and the J segment 6 bases; nucleotides outside the gene matches: 4. The length of the CDR3 is 14 residues. Germline values: CDR1 SNHLY, CDR2 FYNNEI. The CDR3 sequence: CASSLAGTAGELFF. The CDR3 region has the DNA TGTGCCAGCAGTCTAGCGGGAACGGCCGGGGAGCTGTTTTTT.